The 2 T cell receptor beta chains presented below share a single source sample, sequenced in a study of T cells in Graves' hyperthyroidism and ophthalmopathy. Template material for amplifying TCR beta CDR3 regions consisted of RNA transcripts. A set of HTBI primers served as the primers for a first-round RT-PCR of the TCR CDR3. TCRdb fed the multiplex PCR reads into MiXCR, producing one record per CDR3 protein. The data hold just over 550,000 distinct CDR3 sequences, with around 46% observed a single time. Material for sequencing was peripheral blood or thyroid tissue (not recorded which). These receptors all stem from a woman between 18 and 29 years old with Graves' hyperthyroidism.

The CDR3 region has the DNA TGTGCCAGCAGGCCGGGATTACCAACCTACGAGCAGTACTTC. This sequence encodes CASRPGLPTYEQYF. V gene TRBV10-3 combines with J gene TRBJ2-7, with D maybe TRBD2 (5 bases). Trimming stripped 10 bases from V and 2 bases from J, with 18 bases between. Germline V gene data show CDR1 as ENHRY and CDR2 as SYGVKD. CDR3 length: 14 amino acids.

This chain links TRBV7-3 with TRBJ1-1; tentatively, D is TRBD1 (5 bases). Trimming removed 9 bases from V and 1 base from J, with 18 bases in between. Germline V lookup: CDR1 SGHTA, CDR2 FQGTGA. This CDR3 has 15 residues. The CDR3 is CASSILGPRNTEAFF. Here the CDR3 DNA reads TGTGCCAGTAGTATCTTGGGGCCCCGGAACACTGAAGCTTTCTTT.